The clone carrying this T cell receptor beta chain came up a few times. This sample is drawn from a study of blood T cells in healthy people across ages. From germline, CDR1 is DFQATT and CDR2 SNEGSKA (reference sequence). The CDR3 loop spans 12 amino acids. Germline trimming cut 4 bases from V and 3 bases from J; bases unmatched to any gene: 0. Primed by a sample-barcoded 5' primer and a J-beta primer mix, a second PCR proceeded for roughly 7 to 12 cycles. Through a template-switch adaptor with 12 random nucleotides, each cDNA molecule received a tag. A single record per CDR3 protein comes from TCRdb applying MiXCR to the 5' RACE reads. The sample holds fewer than 900,000 distinct CDR3 sequences, approximately 39% seen once.

Sequencing input: blood. This TCR was recovered from a woman aged 55-75 years in good health. The chain has TRBV20-1 and TRBJ2-1, with 7 nucleotides matching TRBD2. The chain's CDR3 is CSAKRGYNEQFF. The CDR3 DNA sequence: TGCAGTGCTAAGCGGGGCTACAATGAGCAGTTCTTC.